The 28 T cell receptor beta chains reported below all come from one sample, sequenced in a study of cytomegalovirus exposure and HLA in healthy donors. Data came from immunoSEQ multiplex PCR; TCRdb stores just in-frame clones and leaves some out. The sample has about 360,000 clones, 86% seen once. Sequenced material: PBMCs. Receptor source: a woman aged 18-35 years in good health and CMV-seronegative.

The chain has TRBV28 and TRBJ2-7, with D tentatively TRBD1 (6 bases). Germline CDR1 and CDR2: MDHEN and SYDVKM. V lost 5 bases, J lost 5 bases, and 13 bases lay in between. This CDR3 contains 13 residues. The CDR3 is CASSRRGGDEQYF. CDR3 sequence (DNA): TGTGCCAGCAGTAGGCGTGGGGGCGACGAGCAGTACTTC.

The chain couples TRBV29-1 to TRBJ2-1; 12 bases align to TRBD2. The V and J ends lost 5 bases and 4 bases, in that order; junction bases with no gene match: 15. This CDR3 spans 18 amino acids. The germline CDR1 and CDR2 sequences are SQVTM and ANQGSEA. This CDR3 reads CSVPLLAGGGSLYNEQFF. The CDR3 DNA reads as TGCAGCGTTCCCTTGCTAGCGGGGGGGGGAAGTTTATACAATGAGCAGTTCTTC.

There are a few counts of this clone. The gene calls are TRBV28 and TRBJ1-2; 7 nucleotides agree with TRBD1. The V gene's germline CDR1 is MDHEN and CDR2 SYDVKM. The CDR3 runs to 12 residues. With V trimmed by 7 bases and J by 11 bases, 10 bases remained unmatched. CDR3 DNA sequence: TGTGCCAGCACAGACGGCGGGACAGCTTACACCTTC. Amino acids: CASTDGGTAYTF.

This rearrangement joins TRBV15 to TRBJ1-5, with D hard to call. V dropped 4 bases and J dropped 4 bases, with 11 bases sitting between them. This CDR3 has 14 residues. From germline, CDR1 is LNHNV and CDR2 YYDKDF (reference sequence). The CDR3 spells CATSMSRKNQPQHF. CDR3 in DNA: TGTGCCACCAGCATGAGCAGGAAAAATCAGCCCCAGCATTTT.

This chain joins TRBV11-2 and TRBJ1-1, with 7 bases that match TRBD1. The V gene's germline CDR1 is SGHAT and CDR2 FQNNGV. The CDR3 loop spans 15 amino acids. V was pared by 5 bases and J by 1 base, with 7 bases of the junction left unmatched. CDR3 protein: CASSKRAGGNTEAFF. In nucleotides, the CDR3 is TGTGCCAGCAGCAAACGGGCAGGGGGGAACACTGAAGCTTTCTTT.

V gene TRBV6-5 combines with J gene TRBJ2-3; 7 bases are a match to TRBD1. The trim removed 6 bases at V and 1 base at J, leaving 7 bases unmatched. The length of the CDR3 is 15 residues. The V gene's germline CDR1 is MNHEY and CDR2 SVGAGI. The CDR3 reads CASSPVGQGTDTQYF. The CDR3, as DNA: TGTGCCAGCAGCCCCGTCGGACAGGGCACAGATACGCAGTATTTT.

The chain recombines TRBV28 with TRBJ2-3; 10 bases fit TRBD1. CDR1 is MDHEN, CDR2 SYDVKM, per germline. The ends lost 7 bases at V and 6 bases at J; junction bases unmatched: 10. The CDR3 is made up of 15 amino acids. The CDR3 region has the DNA TGTGCCAGCATCCAGGACAGGGGGTTACCGGATACGCAGTATTTT. This sequence encodes CASIQDRGLPDTQYF.

This clone was recorded a few times. The rearrangement uses TRBV2 and TRBJ2-4, with 11 bases identical to TRBD2. This CDR3 spans 15 amino acids. Germline CDR1 reads SNHLY; CDR2 reads FYNNEI. After removal of 6 bases from V and 5 bases from J, the junction contained 6 bases not matched to a gene. The CDR3 protein is CASRIQGLAENIQYF. CDR3 nucleotide sequence: TGTGCCAGCAGGATTCAGGGACTAGCGGAAAACATTCAGTACTTC.

The sample holds a few counts of this clone. The V and J genes are TRBV29-1 and TRBJ1-1; D gene ambiguous. Looked up from germline, CDR1 is SQVTM and CDR2 is ANQGSEA. Trimming took 3 bases from V and 2 from J, leaving 7 bases between them. The CDR3 consists of 12 residues. The CDR3 is CSVDRDNTEAFF. The CDR3 DNA sequence: TGCAGCGTTGATCGGGATAACACTGAAGCTTTCTTT.

To note about this clone: Other DNA sequences in this sample translate to the same CDR3. The chain recombines TRBV30 with TRBJ1-2, with 7 bases fitting TRBD1. After removal of 0 bases from V and 4 bases from J, the junction contained 2 bases not matched to a gene. CDR1 is GTSNPN, CDR2 SVGIG, per germline (reference sequence). This CDR3 comprises 13 residues. This chain's CDR3 is CAWSVPGGYGYTF. As DNA, the CDR3 is TGTGCCTGGAGTGTACCAGGGGGCTATGGCTACACCTTC.

This sequence joins TRBV7-9 and TRBJ2-2; unclear D gene. V was cut by 1 base and J by 7 bases, with 4 bases left in between. Germline lookup yields CDR1 SEHNR and CDR2 FQNEAQ (reference sequence). The CDR3 totals 12 residues. Here the CDR3 DNA reads TGTGCCAGCAGCTTAGACAGCGGGGAGCTGTTTTTT. Residues: CASSLDSGELFF.

The chain is built from TRBV7-9 and TRBJ2-3; 10 bases fit TRBD2. Germline loops: CDR1 SEHNR, CDR2 FQNEAQ (reference sequence). After removal of 5 bases from V and 2 bases from J, the junction contained 4 bases not matched to a gene. This CDR3 has 15 residues. CDR3 bases: TGTGCCAGCAGCCCAGGACTAGCGGACACAGATACGCAGTATTTT. Amino acids: CASSPGLADTDTQYF.

V and J are TRBV5-1 and TRBJ2-1; 8 bases are shared with TRBD1. The CDR3 totals 13 residues. The germline gives CDR1 SGHRS, CDR2 YFSETQ. V was clipped by 4 bases and J by 4 bases; unmatched bases: 1. The CDR3 DNA follows: TGCGCCAGCAGCCAGGGGGCGTACAATGAGCAGTTCTTC. Its protein product is CASSQGAYNEQFF.

V usage is TRBV7-2 and J usage is TRBJ1-2; 10 bases agree with TRBD1. V shed 5 bases, J shed 4 bases, and the junction held 10 bases outside the gene matches. The CDR3 is 16 residues long. Looked up from germline, CDR1 is SGHTA and CDR2 is FQGNSA. CDR3 nucleotide sequence: TGTGCCAGCAGCCTCGACTCGACAGGGGGCACCTATGGCTACACCTTC. Residues: CASSLDSTGGTYGYTF.

The chain recombines TRBV5-1 with TRBJ2-7; TRBD2 matches at 9 bases. The CDR3 is 16 residues long. V shed 4 bases, J shed 2 bases, and the junction held 10 bases outside the gene matches. Germline assignment: CDR1 SGHRS and CDR2 YFSETQ. In nucleotides, the CDR3 is TGCGCCAGCAGCCTGACGGTAGCGGGGGATCCCTACGAGCAGTACTTC. Its translation is CASSLTVAGDPYEQYF.

The chain links TRBV4-1 to TRBJ2-7; D uncertain. V lost 0 bases and J 3 bases, leaving 9 bases between the germline ends. The V gene's germline CDR1 is MGHRA and CDR2 YSYEKL. The CDR3 covers 14 residues. CDR3 nucleotides: TGCGCCAGCAGCCAAGATGCCGCCGGCTACGAGCAGTACTTC. Amino acid sequence: CASSQDAAGYEQYF.

This clone was observed a handful of times. CDR3 bases: TGTGCCACCAGCAGACAACAGGGGACCGCCTACGAGCAGTACTTC. It is translated as CATSRQQGTAYEQYF. The rearrangement uses TRBV15 and TRBJ2-7; TRBD1 agrees at 7 bases. The length of the CDR3 is 15 residues. The germline gives CDR1 LNHNV, CDR2 YYDKDF (reference sequence). The V segment lost 2 bases and the J segment 2 bases; nucleotides outside the gene matches: 6.

The chain recombines TRBV11-2 with TRBJ1-5, with a weak D call TRBD1 (6 bases). The germline V gene encodes CDR1 SGHAT and CDR2 FQNNGV. Trimming removed 3 bases at V and 7 bases at J, with 16 bases between. The CDR3 runs to 15 residues. CDR3 loop: CASSLGPGAEQPQHF. CDR3 bases: TGTGCCAGCAGCTTGGGACCAGGGGCGGAACAGCCCCAGCATTTT.

The chain has TRBV18 and TRBJ2-7; the D gene is possibly TRBD2 (6 bases). The CDR3 is 15 amino acids. V was shortened by 5 bases and J by 3 bases, with 17 bases between the two germline ends. Germline CDR1 KGHSH, CDR2 LQKENI. This chain's CDR3 is CASSNTGENLYEQYF. In DNA form, the CDR3 reads TGTGCCAGCTCAAATACGGGGGAGAATCTCTACGAGCAGTACTTC.

The rearrangement uses TRBV18 and TRBJ1-1, with D maybe TRBD1 (5 bases). Germline lookup yields CDR1 KGHSH and CDR2 LQKENI. V lost 2 bases to trimming and J lost 3 bases, with 10 bases between them. CDR3 length: 14 amino acids. The chain's CDR3 is CASSPMQGYTEAFF. The CDR3 DNA sequence: TGTGCCAGCTCACCAATGCAGGGATACACTGAAGCTTTCTTT.

This chain joins TRBV5-4 and TRBJ2-7; 7 bases fit TRBD2. J gave up 0 bases and V 4 bases, and 4 bases lay outside the gene matches. The germline V gene has CDR1 SGHNT and CDR2 YYREEE (reference sequence). The CDR3 contains 14 residues. The CDR3 here is CASSPGTISYEQYF. CDR3 in DNA: TGTGCCAGCAGCCCCGGGACTATCTCCTACGAGCAGTACTTC.

The rearrangement uses TRBV11-2 and TRBJ2-1; 7 bases match TRBD1. This CDR3 comprises 12 residues. The trim removed 6 bases at V and 8 bases at J, leaving 4 bases unmatched. Germline loops: CDR1 SGHAT, CDR2 FQNNGV. CDR3 loop: CASSQGVYEQFF. CDR3 DNA sequence: TGTGCCAGCAGTCAGGGGGTCTATGAGCAGTTCTTC.

V and J are TRBV5-6 and TRBJ1-2, with a possible D match to TRBD1 (5 bases). In germline, CDR1 is SGHDT, CDR2 YYEEEE. The CDR3 totals 14 residues. Trimming took off 4 bases at V and 1 base at J, with 11 bases between the two ends. This CDR3 reads CASSPLQGNYGYTF. The CDR3 DNA reads as TGTGCCAGCAGCCCCCTCCAGGGTAACTATGGCTACACCTTC.

The chain employs TRBV7-9 and TRBJ2-1; TRBD2 matches at 10 bases. The V segment lost 1 base and the J segment 8 bases; nucleotides outside the gene matches: 5. CDR1 and CDR2 (germline): SEHNR, FQNEAQ (reference sequence). The CDR3 totals 15 residues. DNA for the CDR3: TGTGCCAGCAGCTTAGTAGGGACTAGCGTCGATGAGCAGTTCTTC. Translation: CASSLVGTSVDEQFF.

The chain uses TRBV14 and TRBJ1-1; D is perhaps TRBD1 (6 bases). The V gene lost 0 bases and the J gene lost 0 bases, with 11 bases spanning the gap. Per the germline V gene, CDR1 is SGHDN and CDR2 is FVKESK. CDR3 length equals 16 residues. This CDR3 reads CASSQDLGQLNTEAFF. For the CDR3, the DNA is TGTGCCAGCAGCCAAGATCTAGGACAGCTGAACACTGAAGCTTTCTTT. Full variable domain (remainder filled in from reference TRBV14 and TRBJ1-1): EAGVTQFPSHSVIEKGQTVTLRCDPISGHDNLYWYRRVMGKEIKFLLHFVKESKQDESGMPNNRFLAERTGGTYSTLKVQPAELEDSGVYFCASSQDLGQLNTEAFFGQGTRLTVV.

This chain uses TRBV2 with TRBJ2-2, with 8 bases matching TRBD1. V lost 6 bases and J lost 4; bases outside the gene matches: 7. The germline V gene has CDR1 SNHLY and CDR2 FYNNEI. This CDR3 spans 15 amino acids. In DNA form, the CDR3 reads TGTGCCAGCAGGCGGGACAGGCTCAGCACCGGGGAGCTGTTTTTT. Protein: CASRRDRLSTGELFF.

This chain joins TRBV5-1 and TRBJ2-1; the match to TRBD2 covers 14 bases. V lost 4 bases, J lost 3 bases, and 9 bases stayed unmatched. This CDR3 region has 18 residues. Germline V lookup: CDR1 SGHRS, CDR2 YFSETQ. CDR3: CASSPSGTSGSGYNEQFF. For the CDR3, the DNA is TGCGCCAGCAGCCCCTCCGGGACTAGCGGGAGTGGCTACAATGAGCAGTTCTTC.

The J gene is TRBJ2-2, the V gene TRBV11-2; TRBD1 is a possible D gene (5 bases). The V and J ends lost 5 bases and 4 bases respectively, with 11 bases between them. The germline V gene has CDR1 SGHAT and CDR2 FQNNGV. The CDR3 spans 14 residues. The CDR3 coding sequence is TGTGCCAGCAGCCGAGACAGAGCCACCGGGGAGCTGTTTTTT. Protein: CASSRDRATGELFF.